This T cell receptor (beta chain) originates from a study of blood T cell repertoires in COVID-19. Under the authors' procedure: For nucleated cells, counts were estimated from reference gene primer amplification. The assay was immunoSEQ multiplex PCR, and TCRdb's table has in-frame clones only and misses some. V and J calls plus clone size are reproduced from that table; the DNA served to infer D and trimming. This sample carries fewer than 250,000 clones, around 84% of them seen once, and the ten largest clones take 3% to 3.5%. The clonotype originates from a man in his sixties with acute or convalescent COVID-19. The sequenced sample was peripheral blood.

This chain's CDR3 is CASTIAIGNTIYF. In DNA form, the CDR3 reads TGTGCCAGCACCATTGCGATTGGAAACACCATATATTTT. The genes are TRBV6-6 and TRBJ1-3; D gene ambiguous. The germline CDR1 and CDR2 sequences are MNHNY and SVGAGI (reference sequence). With 7 bases removed from V and 3 bases from J, the gap between germline ends came to 10 bases. This CDR3 contains 13 residues.